The TCR beta chain described here comes from a study of cytomegalovirus exposure and HLA in healthy donors (dated by TCRdb to 2016 to 2017). About the study as a whole: A later analysis indicated that the roughly 130 validation repertoires were generated on the platform also employed for the 650 to 850 repertoires of the first cohort. The aim of the study was to test whether cataloging public T cell receptors could identify signatures of past pathogen exposure. A separate validation cohort of 100 to 150 different subjects was used in addition to the roughly 670-subject first cohort. To predict cytomegalovirus infection status, the study brought together high-throughput TCR immunosequencing, statistical association of individual TCRs with disease status, and machine learning. Broader findings and caveats from the paper: A later analysis had no HLA typing for the validation cohort, so co-occurrence there was scored across all 110 or so repertoires. The classifier was reported to diagnose cytomegalovirus status with high specificity and sensitivity in both the original cohort and the validation cohort. Of the cluster scores, roughly 93% were above 0 in a later analysis, which found that TCRs clustered in the first cohort also tended to co-occur in the 120 or so validation repertoires. Most TCR sequences were observed very rarely across donors, whereas some public TCRs were present in many individuals. In vitro tests confirmed that a few of the cytomegalovirus-associated TCR beta chains recognize cytomegalovirus antigens. According to the authors, the approach could potentially be generalized to other disease states and immunological phenotypes. The study gave a list of some 150 TCR beta chains associated with cytomegalovirus.

The library came from the immunoSEQ multiplex PCR assay. The study's processing was this. A statistical classification framework was developed to diagnose cytomegalovirus status using the catalog of TCR beta chain sequences. In its TCRdb copy, this immuneACCESS table keeps in-frame sequences only and misses some clones. Where compared with another copy, unresolved V genes explain less than half of these, and the others have no known cause. That table furnishes V, J and clone size, whereas the DNA furnished D and trimming. This sample is represented by about 58,000 clones; around nine tenths of them were singletons. The ten most abundant clones make up roughly 1% of the sample. Measured from the cysteine to the phenylalanine, the CDR3 is 16 residues long. Just CDR3 DNA is preserved here, 48 bases in frame from base 1. The junction shows trimming of 2 bases on V and 6 bases on J, and the gene matches do not reach 5 bases of it. Taken from the germline V gene (reference sequence), the CDR1 and CDR2 loops are LNHNV and YYDKDF.

This clone was found a few times. Which antigen it targets is not known. Per-base quality was not reported, and no clone a single base away is much larger than it. Separate from the approximately 730-subject first cohort, the validation cohort of about 110 subjects was the group to which the donors belonged. The chain links TRBV15 with TRBJ2-1, with 12 junctional bases fitting TRBD2. The sequencing sample was made of PBMCs. The clonotype originates from a man younger than 35 in good health and CMV-seronegative. The CDR3 amino acid sequence is: CATSRHLAGGPNEQFF. The DNA reads TGTGCCACCAGCAGACATCTAGCGGGAGGGCCCAATGAGCAGTTCTTC.